This entry concerns a single TCR beta chain. The antigen remains undetermined. Libraries were prepared by immunoSEQ multiplex PCR; TCRdb keeps only in-frame clonotypes and omits some of them. The table lists roughly 70,000 clones, 70% to 90% of them singletons, with approximately 2.5% in the top ten. The data stem from a study of OX40 agonist ivuxolimab in advanced cancers. Study-wide results and caveats: Among the lowest peripheral clonal expansion occurred in 0.1-3.0 mg/kg partial responders. Circulating CD4+ and CD8+ T cells showed clonal expansion by week 6 at 0.1 to 3.0 mg/kg. CD8+ T cells were the subset that, on average, had more expanded clones than CD4+.

The TCR originated in an adult with an advanced solid tumor such as melanoma, head and neck, liver or kidney cancer. Sequenced here: CD4+ or CD8+ T cells sorted from blood, sampled in a trial of the OX40 agonist ivuxolimab.

The DNA of the CDR3 is TGCAGCTCGATGGGGCAAGGACCCCAGTCGCAGTATTTT. This encodes CSSMGQGPQSQYF. The chain employs TRBV29-1 and TRBJ2-3; D is perhaps TRBD1 (5 bases). Germline V gene sequence: CDR1 SQVTM, CDR2 ANQGSEA. V gave up 8 bases and J gave up 10 bases, with 22 bases separating them. This CDR3 spans 13 amino acids.